The source of this T cell receptor beta chain is a study of cytomegalovirus exposure and HLA in healthy donors. Regarding the study as a whole: Three CMV-associated chains proved CMV antigen-specific in vitro. TCR beta V segments were, for the most part, productive about 87% or about 30% of the time in an earlier analysis. Sequencing had likely introduced a cluster of highly shared sequence variants as an artifact.

A multiplex PCR was run with 60 Vbeta primers and 13 Jbeta primers. Some clones are missing from TCRdb's copy, which holds only in-frame ones; the method was immunoSEQ multiplex PCR. The sample lists over 130,000 clones, more than 75% occurring once. With 5 bases removed from V and 4 bases from J, the gap between germline ends came to 9 bases. This CDR3 spans 13 amino acids. CDR1 is LNHDA and CDR2 is SQIVND in the germline V gene (reference sequence). Note on this clone: Its antigen is unknown.

Sequencing input: PBMCs. The receptor was derived from a human donor in good health. This chain links TRBV19 with TRBJ2-1, with D possibly TRBD2 on 6 matching bases. The chain's CDR3 is CASSPAGYNEQFF. CDR3 coding DNA: TGTGCCAGTAGTCCTGCGGGGTACAATGAGCAGTTCTTC.